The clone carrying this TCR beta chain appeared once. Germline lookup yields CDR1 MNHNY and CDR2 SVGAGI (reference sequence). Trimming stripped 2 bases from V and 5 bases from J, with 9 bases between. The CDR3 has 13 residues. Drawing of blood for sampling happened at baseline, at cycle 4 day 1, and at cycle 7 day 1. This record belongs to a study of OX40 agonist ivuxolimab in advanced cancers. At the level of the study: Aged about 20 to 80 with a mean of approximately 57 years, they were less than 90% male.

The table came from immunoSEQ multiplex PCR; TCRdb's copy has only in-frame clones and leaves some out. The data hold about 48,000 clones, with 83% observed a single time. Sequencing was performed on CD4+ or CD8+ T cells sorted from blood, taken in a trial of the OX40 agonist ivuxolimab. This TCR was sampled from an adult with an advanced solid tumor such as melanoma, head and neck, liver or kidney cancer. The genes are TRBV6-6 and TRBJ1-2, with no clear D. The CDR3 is CASSYPGGYGYTF. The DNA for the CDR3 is TGTGCCAGCAGTTACCCCGGTGGGTATGGCTACACCTTC.